These 16 T cell receptor beta chains were all obtained from the same sample, sequenced in a study of blood T cells in healthy people across ages (dated by TCRdb to the mid-2010s). Library prep was done by 5' RACE. TCRdb names Illumina HiSeq 2500 as the instrument used. A second roughly 7 to 11 cycle PCR used a sample-barcoded 5' primer and a J-beta primer mix. The public reads were reprocessed in TCRdb via fastp at Q25 and MiXCR, keeping in-frame beta chains. Rows are unified per CDR3 protein, each entry keeping the most common DNA and genes. Present in this sample are about a million distinct CDR3 sequences, about 48% of which were seen just once. Of the sample, over 10% is held by the ten largest clones. The sequenced material came from blood. Receptor source: a man aged 25-40 years in good health.

The rearrangement uses TRBV5-6 and TRBJ2-7, with unresolved D. The CDR3 consists of 13 residues. V was cut by 2 bases and J by 0 bases, with 6 bases left in between. Germline CDR1 SGHDT, CDR2 YYEEEE. The CDR3 region is CASSFKGSYEQYF. DNA for the CDR3: TGTGCCAGCAGCTTCAAGGGCTCCTACGAGCAGTACTTC.

This chain links TRBV20-1 with TRBJ1-5; no definite D call. There are 15 residues in the CDR3. Trimming removed 0 bases at V and 6 bases at J, with 15 bases between. CDR1 is DFQATT and CDR2 is SNEGSKA in the germline V gene (reference sequence). The DNA for the CDR3 is TGCAGTGCTAGAGAACGAGGGCGGGCTGGTCAGCCCCAGCATTTT. This sequence encodes CSARERGRAGQPQHF.

In this sample, this clonotype turned up once. This chain connects TRBV3-1 to TRBJ2-7, with TRBD1 identical over 8 bases. Per the germline V gene, CDR1 is LGHDT and CDR2 is YNNKEL (reference sequence). The length of the CDR3 is 13 residues. J lost 9 bases, V lost 1 base, and 5 bases had no gene match. CDR3 loop: CASSQGDRGLQYF. CDR3 in DNA: TGTGCCAGCAGCCAAGGAGACAGGGGCTTGCAGTACTTC.

This clonotype has just a few counts. The chain has TRBV3-1 and TRBJ2-7; the match to TRBD2 covers 7 bases. In germline, CDR1 is LGHDT, CDR2 YNNKEL (reference sequence). The CDR3 consists of 15 residues. V shed 2 bases, J shed 0 bases, and the junction held 4 bases outside the gene matches. The CDR3, as DNA: TGTGCCAGCAGCCAACGCGGGGGTAACTCCTACGAGCAGTACTTC. Translating gives CASSQRGGNSYEQYF.

V is TRBV20-1 and J is TRBJ2-7; TRBD1 agrees at 7 bases. The CDR3 extends over 14 amino acids. With V trimmed by 1 base and J by 4 bases, 7 bases remained unmatched. In germline, CDR1 is DFQATT, CDR2 SNEGSKA (reference sequence). CDR3 in DNA: TGCAGTGCTAGAGGGGTAGGGGGCGATTACGAGCAGTACTTC. It specifies CSARGVGGDYEQYF.

As concerns this clonotype: The junction departs from the called germline gene at one end, perhaps through a read error. The J gene is TRBJ2-3, the V gene TRBV12-3 or TRBV12-4; TRBD2 matches 8 bases. The CDR3 has 16 amino acids. The CDR3, as DNA: TGTGCCAGCAGCGAGGGGGTAGCGGGAAGCACAGATGCGCAGTATTTC. Its translation: CASSEGVAGSTDAQYF.

V is TRBV27 and J is TRBJ2-1; 7 bases are a match to TRBD2. This CDR3 is 15 amino acids long. The germline gives CDR1 MNHEY, CDR2 SMNVEV (reference sequence). V was pared by 4 bases and J by 0 bases, with 3 bases of the junction left unmatched. The CDR3 nucleotides are TGTGCCAGCAGTTGGGGGGGGAGCTCCTACAATGAGCAGTTCTTC. Translation gives CASSWGGSSYNEQFF.

J is TRBJ2-1 and V is TRBV6-2 or TRBV6-3, with TRBD2 identical over 7 bases. The CDR3 runs 15 residues. Germline V gene lookup returns CDR1 MNHEY and CDR2 SVGEGT. V was pared by 10 bases and J by 2 bases, with 11 bases of the junction left unmatched. The CDR3 DNA is TGTGCCACCGGGGAGGGGATGATACCCTACAATGAGCAGTTCTTC. It translates to CATGEGMIPYNEQFF.

Ten or more counts support this clonotype. The gene calls are TRBV7-8 and TRBJ1-6; D ambiguous. Germline lookup yields CDR1 SGHVS and CDR2 FQNEAQ. This CDR3 comprises 12 residues. Trimming left V 2 bases short and J 14 bases short, with 10 bases between. The CDR3 spells CASSLTDVALHF. CDR3 coding DNA: TGTGCCAGCAGCTTAACAGATGTGGCCCTCCACTTT.

In this sample, this clonotype turned up many times. One base away lies a much larger clone, so this may be a sequencing read error. The V gene is TRBV6-5, the J gene TRBJ2-1; maybe TRBD1 (6 bases). Judging by the DNA end, TRBJ2-7 fits better; the J call may be wrong. Germline-derived CDR1 and CDR2 are MNHEY and SVGAGI. This CDR3 is 16 amino acids long. The CDR3 loop is CASSLRSDRAYNEQYF. The CDR3 nucleotides are TGTGCCAGCAGCCTCCGATCGGACAGAGCCTACAATGAGCAGTACTTC.

The V and J genes are TRBV5-1 and TRBJ2-1; weak D call: TRBD1 (6 bases). This CDR3 comprises 16 residues. Looked up from germline, CDR1 is SGHRS and CDR2 is YFSETQ. V was clipped by 0 bases and J by 5 bases, with 15 bases between them. CDR3 protein: CASSLAAGVGNNEQFF. The CDR3 nucleotides are TGCGCCAGCAGCTTGGCGGCAGGGGTGGGGAACAATGAGCAGTTCTTC.

Here the CDR3 reads CSARVFLGDNQPQHF. The DNA of the CDR3 is TGCAGTGCTAGAGTGTTCCTCGGGGATAATCAGCCCCAGCATTTT. The V and J genes are TRBV20-1 and TRBJ1-5; D gene ambiguous. V was pared by 1 base and J by 4 bases, with 14 bases between. CDR3 length: 15 residues. Germline CDR1 DFQATT, CDR2 SNEGSKA (reference sequence).

This clonotype showed up many times. This sequence joins TRBV20-1 and TRBJ2-1; 7 bases are a match to TRBD2. Per the germline V gene, CDR1 is DFQATT and CDR2 is SNEGSKA (reference sequence). Germline trimming cut 7 bases from V and 10 bases from J; bases unmatched to any gene: 10. CDR3 length equals 12 residues. This CDR3 is CSVRRLAGEQFF. The CDR3 DNA is TGCAGTGTCCGGAGACTAGCCGGGGAGCAGTTCTTC.

This chain connects TRBV12-3 or TRBV12-4 to TRBJ1-5; D is perhaps TRBD1 (5 bases). Between the trimmed V and J ends, which lost 1 base and 7 bases, there was a span of 17 bases. This CDR3 is built from 16 residues. CDR3 residues: CASSLVGRRAGQPQHF. In DNA form, the CDR3 reads TGTGCCAGCAGTTTAGTGGGACGACGAGCGGGGCAGCCCCAGCATTTT.

In its sample, this clonotype was seen many times. The chain links TRBV9 to TRBJ2-7; 13 nucleotides align to TRBD2. The CDR3 contains 14 residues. Germline assignment: CDR1 SGDLS and CDR2 YYNGEE. Germline trimming cut 4 bases from V and 6 bases from J; bases unmatched to any gene: 4. The CDR3 protein is CASSPGLAGAEQYF. Here the CDR3 DNA reads TGTGCCAGCAGCCCAGGACTAGCGGGGGCCGAGCAGTACTTC.

The rearrangement links TRBV10-3 to TRBJ2-7, with 7 nucleotides matching TRBD1. Trimming took 6 bases from V and 6 from J; bases not matched to a gene: 8. Germline V lookup: CDR1 ENHRY, CDR2 SYGVKD. CDR3 length: 13 amino acids. CDR3 protein: CAIRTGQVLEQYF. CDR3 DNA: TGTGCCATCAGAACTGGACAGGTCCTCGAGCAGTACTTC.